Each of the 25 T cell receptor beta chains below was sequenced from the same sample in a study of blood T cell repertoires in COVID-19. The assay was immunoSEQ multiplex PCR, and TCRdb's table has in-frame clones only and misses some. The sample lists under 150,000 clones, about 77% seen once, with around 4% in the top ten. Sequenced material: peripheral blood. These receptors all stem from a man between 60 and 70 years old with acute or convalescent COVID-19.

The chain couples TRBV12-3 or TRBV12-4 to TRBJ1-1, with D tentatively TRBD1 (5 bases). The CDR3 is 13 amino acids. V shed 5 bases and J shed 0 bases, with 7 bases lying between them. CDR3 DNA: TGTGCCAGCAGTCGACAGCTGAACACTGAAGCTTTCTTT. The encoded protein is CASSRQLNTEAFF.

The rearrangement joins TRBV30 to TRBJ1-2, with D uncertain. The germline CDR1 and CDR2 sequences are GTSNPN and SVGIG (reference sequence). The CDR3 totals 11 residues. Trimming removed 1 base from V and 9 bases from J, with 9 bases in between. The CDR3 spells CAWSGRARYTF. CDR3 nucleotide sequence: TGTGCCTGGAGTGGTCGCGCACGCTACACCTTC.

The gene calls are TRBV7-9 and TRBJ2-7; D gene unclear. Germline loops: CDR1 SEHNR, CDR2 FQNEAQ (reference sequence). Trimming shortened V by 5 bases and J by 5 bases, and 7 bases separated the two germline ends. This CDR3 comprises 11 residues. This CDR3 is CASSLYDEQYF. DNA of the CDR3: TGTGCCAGCAGCCTATACGACGAGCAGTACTTC.

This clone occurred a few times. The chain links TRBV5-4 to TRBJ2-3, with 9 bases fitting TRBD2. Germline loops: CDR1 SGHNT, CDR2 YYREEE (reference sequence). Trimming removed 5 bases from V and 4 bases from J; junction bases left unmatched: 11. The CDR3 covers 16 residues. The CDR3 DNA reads TGTGCCAGCAGTTCGAGCGGGACTAGCTCCCCAGATACGCAGTATTTT. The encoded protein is CASSSSGTSSPDTQYF.

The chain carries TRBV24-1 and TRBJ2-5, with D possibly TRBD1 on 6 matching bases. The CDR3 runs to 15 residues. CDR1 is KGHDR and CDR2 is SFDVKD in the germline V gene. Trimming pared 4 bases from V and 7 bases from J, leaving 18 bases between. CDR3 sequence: CATSDSGGLRGTQYF. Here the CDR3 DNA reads TGTGCCACCAGTGACTCTGGGGGCCTCCGGGGGACCCAGTACTTC.

The CDR3 protein is CAWSGSTRGGGYTF. In DNA, the CDR3 is TGTGCCTGGAGTGGAAGCACCCGGGGGGGAGGCTACACCTTC. The chain combines TRBV30 with TRBJ1-2; D might be TRBD1 (5 bases). The CDR3 totals 14 residues. Germline V CDR1 and CDR2: GTSNPN, SVGIG (reference sequence). V lost 1 base, J lost 8 bases, and 17 bases lay in between.

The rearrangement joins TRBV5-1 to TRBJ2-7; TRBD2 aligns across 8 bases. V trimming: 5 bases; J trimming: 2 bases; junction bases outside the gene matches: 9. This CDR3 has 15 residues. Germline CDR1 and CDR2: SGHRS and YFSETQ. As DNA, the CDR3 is TGCGCCAGCAGACTGGGACTAGGCGATACCTACGAGCAGTACTTC. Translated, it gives CASRLGLGDTYEQYF.

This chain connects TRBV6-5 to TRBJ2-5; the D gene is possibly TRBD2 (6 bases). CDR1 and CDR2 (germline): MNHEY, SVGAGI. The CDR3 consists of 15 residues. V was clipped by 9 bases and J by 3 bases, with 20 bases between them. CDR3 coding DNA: TGTGCCAGTGCCCGGGACCTTTGGGGGGAAGAGACCCAGTACTTC. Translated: CASARDLWGEETQYF.

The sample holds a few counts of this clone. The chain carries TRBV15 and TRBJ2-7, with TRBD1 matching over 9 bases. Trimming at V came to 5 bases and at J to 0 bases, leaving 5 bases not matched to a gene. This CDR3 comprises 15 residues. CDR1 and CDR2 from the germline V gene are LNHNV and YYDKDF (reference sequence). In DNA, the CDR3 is TGTGCCACCAGCGAAGGACAGGGGATCTCCTACGAGCAGTACTTC. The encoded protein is CATSEGQGISYEQYF. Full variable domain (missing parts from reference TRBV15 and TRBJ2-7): DAMVIQNPRYQVTQFGKPVTLSCSQTLNHNVMYWYQQKSSQAPKLLFHYYDKDFNNEADTPDNFQSRRPNTSFCFLDIRSPGLGDTAMYLCATSEGQGISYEQYFGPGTRLTVT.

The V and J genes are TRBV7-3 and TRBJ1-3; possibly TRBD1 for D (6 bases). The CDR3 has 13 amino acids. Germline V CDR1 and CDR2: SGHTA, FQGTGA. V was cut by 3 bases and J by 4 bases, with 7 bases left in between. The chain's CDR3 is CASSFGQGNTIYF. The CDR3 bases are TGTGCCAGCAGCTTCGGACAGGGAAACACCATATATTTT.

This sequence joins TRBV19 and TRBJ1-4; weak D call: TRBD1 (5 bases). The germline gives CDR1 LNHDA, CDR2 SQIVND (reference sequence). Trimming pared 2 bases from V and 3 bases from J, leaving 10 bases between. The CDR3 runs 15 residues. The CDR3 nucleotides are TGTGCCAGTAGTATAAGGGGCCGAGCTAATGAAAAACTGTTTTTT. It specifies CASSIRGRANEKLFF.

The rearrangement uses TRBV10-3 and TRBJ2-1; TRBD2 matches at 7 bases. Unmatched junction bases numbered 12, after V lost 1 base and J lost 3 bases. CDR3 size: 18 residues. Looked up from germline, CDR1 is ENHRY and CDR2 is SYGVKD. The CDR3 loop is CAISEFLEAGKIYNEQFF. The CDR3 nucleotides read TGTGCCATCAGTGAGTTCCTCGAAGCGGGAAAGATCTACAATGAGCAGTTCTTC.

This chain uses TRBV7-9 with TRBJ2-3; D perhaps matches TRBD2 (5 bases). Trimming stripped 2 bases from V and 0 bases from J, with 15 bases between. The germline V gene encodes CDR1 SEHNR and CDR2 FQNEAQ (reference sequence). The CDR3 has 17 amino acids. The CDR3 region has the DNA TGTGCCAGCAGCTTAAAGAGGGATATAGCTAGCACAGATACGCAGTATTTT. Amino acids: CASSLKRDIASTDTQYF.

The CDR3 DNA reads TGCGCCAGCAGCCAGAACGCCGGAGTTGCCCATGGCTACACCTTC. This encodes CASSQNAGVAHGYTF. The V call is TRBV4-1, the J call TRBJ1-2; D ambiguous. CDR1 is MGHRA, CDR2 YSYEKL, per germline. The CDR3 sequence is 15 residues long. V shed 3 bases and J shed 6 bases, with 17 bases lying between them.

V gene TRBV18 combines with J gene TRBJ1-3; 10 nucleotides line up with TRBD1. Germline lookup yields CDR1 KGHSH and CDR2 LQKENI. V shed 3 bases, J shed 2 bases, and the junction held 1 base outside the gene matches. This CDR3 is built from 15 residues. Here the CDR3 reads CASSPGTGAGNTIYF. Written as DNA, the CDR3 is TGTGCCAGCTCACCCGGGACAGGGGCTGGAAACACCATATATTTT.

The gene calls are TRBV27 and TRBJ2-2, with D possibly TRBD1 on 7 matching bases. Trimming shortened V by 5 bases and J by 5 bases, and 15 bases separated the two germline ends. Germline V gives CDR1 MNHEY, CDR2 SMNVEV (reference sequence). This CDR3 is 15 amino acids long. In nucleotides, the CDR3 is TGTGCCAGCAGTCGACAGGGAGGCGGGACCGGGGAGCTGTTTTTT. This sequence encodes CASSRQGGGTGELFF.

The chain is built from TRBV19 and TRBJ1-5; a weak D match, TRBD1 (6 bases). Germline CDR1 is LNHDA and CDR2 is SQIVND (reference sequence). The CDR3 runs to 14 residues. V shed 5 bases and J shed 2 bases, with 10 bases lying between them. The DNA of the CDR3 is TGTGCCAGTAGTCCAGGGGTCGGCAATCAGCCCCAGCATTTT. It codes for CASSPGVGNQPQHF.

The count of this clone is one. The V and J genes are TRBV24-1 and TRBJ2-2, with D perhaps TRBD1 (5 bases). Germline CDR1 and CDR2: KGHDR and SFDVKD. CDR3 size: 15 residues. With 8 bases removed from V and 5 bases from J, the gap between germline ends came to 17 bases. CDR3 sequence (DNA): TGTGCCACCAAGGCTGAGGCAGGGTGGACCGGGGAGCTGTTTTTT. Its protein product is CATKAEAGWTGELFF.

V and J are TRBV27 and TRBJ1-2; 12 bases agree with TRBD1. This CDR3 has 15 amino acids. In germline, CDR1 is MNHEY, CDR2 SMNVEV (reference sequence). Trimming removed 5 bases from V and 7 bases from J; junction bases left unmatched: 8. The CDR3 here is CASSLPGQGARGYTF. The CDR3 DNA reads TGTGCCAGCAGTCTTCCGGGACAGGGGGCGCGTGGCTACACCTTC.

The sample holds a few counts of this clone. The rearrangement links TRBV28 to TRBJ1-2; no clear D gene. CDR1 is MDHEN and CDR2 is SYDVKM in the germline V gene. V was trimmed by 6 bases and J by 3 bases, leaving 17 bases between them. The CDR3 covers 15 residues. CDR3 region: CASSPSLGLYYGYTF. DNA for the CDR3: TGTGCCAGCAGCCCTTCCCTCGGACTATACTATGGCTACACCTTC.

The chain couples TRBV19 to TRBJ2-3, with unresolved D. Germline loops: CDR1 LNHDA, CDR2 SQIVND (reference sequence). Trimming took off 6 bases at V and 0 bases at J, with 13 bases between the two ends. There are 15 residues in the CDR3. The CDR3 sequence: CASSLRPGSTDTQYF. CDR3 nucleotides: TGTGCCAGTAGCCTCCGGCCGGGTAGCACAGATACGCAGTATTTT.

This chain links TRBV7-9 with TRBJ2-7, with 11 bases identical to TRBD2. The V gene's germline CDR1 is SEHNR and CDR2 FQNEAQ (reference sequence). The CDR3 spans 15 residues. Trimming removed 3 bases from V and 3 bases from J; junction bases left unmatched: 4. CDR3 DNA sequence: TGTGCCAGCAGCTTTGGGACTAGCGGATTCTACGAGCAGTACTTC. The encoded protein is CASSFGTSGFYEQYF.

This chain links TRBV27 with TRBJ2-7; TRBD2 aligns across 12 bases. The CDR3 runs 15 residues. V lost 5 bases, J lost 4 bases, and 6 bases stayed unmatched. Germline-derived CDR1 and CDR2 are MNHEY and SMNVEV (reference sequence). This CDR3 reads CASSIKTSGGYEQYF. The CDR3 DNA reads TGTGCCAGCAGTATTAAGACTAGCGGGGGTTACGAGCAGTACTTC.

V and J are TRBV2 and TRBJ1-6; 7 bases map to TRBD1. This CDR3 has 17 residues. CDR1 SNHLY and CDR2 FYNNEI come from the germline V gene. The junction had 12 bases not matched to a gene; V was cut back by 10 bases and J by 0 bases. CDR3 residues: CAIPRDSPSSYNSPLHF. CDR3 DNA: TGTGCCATACCTCGGGACAGTCCGAGCTCCTATAATTCACCCCTCCACTTT.

CDR3: CASSFQSNQPQHF. CDR3 in DNA: TGTGCCAGCAGTTTTCAGAGCAATCAGCCCCAGCATTTT. The V gene is TRBV6-5, the J gene TRBJ1-5; D unclear. The CDR3 extends over 13 amino acids. Germline loops: CDR1 MNHEY, CDR2 SVGAGI. With 4 bases removed from V and 1 base from J, the gap between germline ends came to 5 bases.